These T cell receptor beta chains were read from a single sample in a study of cytomegalovirus exposure and HLA in healthy donors. TCRdb keeps only in-frame clones here, not all; method: immunoSEQ multiplex PCR. Of 100,000 to 150,000 clones listed, around nine tenths are singletons. Sequencing was performed on PBMCs. The receptors shown here come from a woman in her late teens or twenties in good health and CMV-seronegative. Each CDR3 is given without its conserved first and last residue. For some rows the clone size is stated as once, few or many, or as a class when expanded; others skip it.

V gene,clone size,CDR3 protein
TRBV4-1,-,ASSLRATSGRSNYNEQF
TRBV7-9,-,ASRVQGNYNYGYT
TRBV28,-,ASSLGGSGNTIY
TRBV4-1,-,ASSQVGQGSYEQY
TRBV27,-,ASSYVDRGVHEQY
TRBV7-9,-,ASSLAGGYLRIQNYGYT
TRBV19,-,ASLAEITGELF
TRBV7-8,-,ASSPGQGGTGELF
TRBV15,-,ATSPDRNTEAF
TRBV19,once,ASSKAGLSYT
TRBV16,-,ASSQSLATSGRYEQY
TRBV7-2,-,ASSYRQVNTEAF
TRBV10-3,once,ASSRDLGGPEAF
TRBV6-8,-,ASSYRSGQGGAEAF
TRBV27,once,ASSSDRLDTSTDTQY
TRBV7-2,-,ASSLAAGLAGDTQY
TRBV9,once,ASSTWAEDYGYT
TRBV11-2,-,ASSPRTSGTSNEQF
TRBV28,-,ASSLLTSGSSYEQY
TRBV11-2,-,ASSLQGGRTDTQY
TRBV5-1,once,ASSLTGTGIVGNTEAF
TRBV13,-,ASSTGGTGELF
TRBV6-1,-,ASRVTSSGEQF
TRBV27,-,ASSFRGSSYEQY
TRBV30,-,AWSIHNGNTIY
TRBV6-5,-,ASSQGHYGYT
TRBV5-1,-,ASSLDNSPYEQY
TRBV28,-,ASSRRGAGQPQH
TRBV7-3,-,ASSKLAEQETQY
TRBV6-5,-,ASTQDRGRTEAF
TRBV5-4,-,ASSFRGQETQY
TRBV28,-,ASSPLLAGLAYEQY
TRBV7-9,-,ASSLRGSENTGELF
TRBV27,-,ASRYTLNTEAF
TRBV4-1,-,ASSPPGLITDTQY
TRBV6-5,few,ASSTGKDNYGYT
TRBV30,-,ACMVEMVDTIY
TRBV4-2,-,ASSQEGTSGVETQY
TRBV5-1,-,ASSLDSGRSNEQF
TRBV15,-,ATSRGGVYQETQY
TRBV29-1,-,SVESRLSDTQY